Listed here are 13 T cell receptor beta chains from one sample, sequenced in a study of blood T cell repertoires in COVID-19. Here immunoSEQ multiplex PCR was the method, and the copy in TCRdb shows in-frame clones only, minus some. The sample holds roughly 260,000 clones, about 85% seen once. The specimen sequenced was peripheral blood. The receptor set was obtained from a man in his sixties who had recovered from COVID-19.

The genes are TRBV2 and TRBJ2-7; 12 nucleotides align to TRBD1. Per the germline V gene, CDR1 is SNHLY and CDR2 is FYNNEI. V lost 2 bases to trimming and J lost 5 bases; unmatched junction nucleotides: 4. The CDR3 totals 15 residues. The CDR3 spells CASSESRDRGHEQYF. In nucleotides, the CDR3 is TGTGCCAGCAGTGAATCCCGGGACAGGGGGCACGAGCAGTACTTC.

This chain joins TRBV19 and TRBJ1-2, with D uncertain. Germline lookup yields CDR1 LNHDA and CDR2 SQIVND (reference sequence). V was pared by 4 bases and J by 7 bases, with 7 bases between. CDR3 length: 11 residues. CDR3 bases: TGTGCCAGTAGTAAATACGGTGGCTACACCTTC. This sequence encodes CASSKYGGYTF.

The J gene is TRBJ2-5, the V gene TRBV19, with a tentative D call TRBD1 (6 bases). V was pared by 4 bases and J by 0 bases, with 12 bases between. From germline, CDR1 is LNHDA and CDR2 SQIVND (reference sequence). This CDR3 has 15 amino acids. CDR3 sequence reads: CASSTGQGYQETQYF. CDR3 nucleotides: TGTGCCAGTAGTACTGGGCAGGGGTACCAAGAGACCCAGTACTTC.

The CDR3 is CASSQEILGQETQYF. The CDR3 nucleotides read TGTGCCAGCAGCCAAGAAATACTAGGACAAGAGACCCAGTACTTC. This rearrangement joins TRBV14 to TRBJ2-5; D is perhaps TRBD2 (5 bases). The germline V gene encodes CDR1 SGHDN and CDR2 FVKESK. The CDR3 is 15 amino acids. The germline V and J ends were trimmed by 0 bases and 2 bases, with 10 bases remaining between them.

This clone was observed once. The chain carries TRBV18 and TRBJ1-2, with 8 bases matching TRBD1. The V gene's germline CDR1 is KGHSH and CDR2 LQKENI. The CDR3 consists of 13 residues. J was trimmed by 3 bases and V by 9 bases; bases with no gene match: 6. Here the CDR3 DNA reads TGTGCCAGTACCCAGGGGGCTGACTATGGCTACACCTTC. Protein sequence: CASTQGADYGYTF.

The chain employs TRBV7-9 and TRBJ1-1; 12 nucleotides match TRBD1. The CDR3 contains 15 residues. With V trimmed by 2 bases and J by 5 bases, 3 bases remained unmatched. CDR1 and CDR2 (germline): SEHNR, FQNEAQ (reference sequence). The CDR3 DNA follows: TGTGCCAGCAGCTTATCGGGACAGGGGGCAACTGAAGCTTTCTTT. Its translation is CASSLSGQGATEAFF.

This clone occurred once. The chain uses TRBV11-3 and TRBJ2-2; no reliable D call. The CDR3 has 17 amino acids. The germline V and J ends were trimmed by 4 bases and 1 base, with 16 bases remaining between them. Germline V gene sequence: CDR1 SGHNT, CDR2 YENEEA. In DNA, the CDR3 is TGTGCCAGCAGCTCAAGGATAGGCAGGATGAACACCGGGGAGCTGTTTTTT. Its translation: CASSSRIGRMNTGELFF.

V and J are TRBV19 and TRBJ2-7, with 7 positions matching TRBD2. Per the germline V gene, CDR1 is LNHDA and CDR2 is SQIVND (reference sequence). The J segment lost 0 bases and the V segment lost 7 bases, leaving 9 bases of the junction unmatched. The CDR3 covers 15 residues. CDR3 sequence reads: CASTPGGGSSYEQYF. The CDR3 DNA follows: TGTGCCAGTACCCCCGGGGGAGGGAGCTCCTACGAGCAGTACTTC.

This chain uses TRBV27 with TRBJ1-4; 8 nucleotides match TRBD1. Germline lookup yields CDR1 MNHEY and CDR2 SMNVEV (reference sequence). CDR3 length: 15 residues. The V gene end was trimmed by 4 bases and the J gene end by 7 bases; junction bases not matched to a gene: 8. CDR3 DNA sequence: TGTGCCAGCAGTTCCCAACAGGGGGGCTCTGAAAAACTGTTTTTT. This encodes CASSSQQGGSEKLFF.

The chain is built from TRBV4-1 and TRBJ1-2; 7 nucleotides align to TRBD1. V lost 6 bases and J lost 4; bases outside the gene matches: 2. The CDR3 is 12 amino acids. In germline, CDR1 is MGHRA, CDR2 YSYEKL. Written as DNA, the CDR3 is TGCGCCAGCAGTCGGGACAGCTATGGCTACACCTTC. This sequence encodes CASSRDSYGYTF.

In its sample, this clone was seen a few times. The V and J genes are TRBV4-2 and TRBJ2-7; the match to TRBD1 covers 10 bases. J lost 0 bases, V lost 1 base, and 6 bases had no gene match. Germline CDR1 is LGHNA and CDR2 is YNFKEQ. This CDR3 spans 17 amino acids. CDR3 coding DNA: TGTGCCAGCAGCCAAGGACTAGGACAGGGGGGCTCCTACGAGCAGTACTTC. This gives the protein CASSQGLGQGGSYEQYF.

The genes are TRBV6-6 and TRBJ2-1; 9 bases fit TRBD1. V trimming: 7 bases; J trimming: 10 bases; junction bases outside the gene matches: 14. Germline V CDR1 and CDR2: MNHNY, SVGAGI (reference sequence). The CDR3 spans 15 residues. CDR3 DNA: TGTGCCAGCACCGCAACCGGGACAGGGACGAACGAGCAGTTCTTC. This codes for CASTATGTGTNEQFF.

The CDR3 region is CASSYSHSSGRNVLTF. CDR3 bases: TGTGCCAGCAGTTACTCGCATTCGTCAGGCCGAAACGTCCTGACTTTC. The chain links TRBV6-5 to TRBJ2-6; D not certain. V was trimmed by 0 bases and J by 10 bases, leaving 16 bases between them. The germline V gene has CDR1 MNHEY and CDR2 SVGAGI. The CDR3 runs to 16 residues.